This T cell receptor (beta chain) was captured by sequencing in a study of T cell repertoires in ileal Crohn's disease. The data were produced by immunoSEQ multiplex PCR, yet TCRdb's version contains in-frame clones alone and is incomplete. This table has fewer than 20,000 clones, about 93% appearing once. Losses at the gene ends were 6 bases for V and 6 bases for J; bases not matched to a gene: 11. The CDR3 extends over 16 amino acids. Germline values: CDR1 MDHEN, CDR2 SYDVKM. The chain links TRBV28 to TRBJ1-4; 9 positions agree with TRBD1. This clonotype originated in an adult with Crohn's disease. The source material was ileal tissue. CDR3 sequence (DNA): TGTGCCAGCAGCTACTCGCCAGGACAGGGGTATGAAAAACTGTTTTTT. It yields the protein CASSYSPGQGYEKLFF. Based on the CDR3 plus reference TRBV28 and TRBJ1-4, the full variable domain is DVKVTQSSRYLVKRTGEKVFLECVQDMDHENMFWYRQDPGLGLRLIYFSYDVKMKEKGDIPEGYSVSREKKERFSLILESASTNQTSMYLCASSYSPGQGYEKLFFGSGTQLSVL.